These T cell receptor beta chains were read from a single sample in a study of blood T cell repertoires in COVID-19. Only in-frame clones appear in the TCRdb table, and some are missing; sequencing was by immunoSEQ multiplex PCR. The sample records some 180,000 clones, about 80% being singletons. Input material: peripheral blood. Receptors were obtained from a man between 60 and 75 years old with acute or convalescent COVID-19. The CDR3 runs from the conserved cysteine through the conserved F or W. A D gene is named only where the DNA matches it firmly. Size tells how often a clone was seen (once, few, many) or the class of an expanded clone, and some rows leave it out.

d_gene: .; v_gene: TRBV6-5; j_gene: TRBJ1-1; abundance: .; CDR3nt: TGTGCCAGCAGTTATGCGGTGGGCACTGAAGCTTTCTTT; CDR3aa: CASSYAVGTEAFF
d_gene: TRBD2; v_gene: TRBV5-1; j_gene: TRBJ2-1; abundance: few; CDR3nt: TGCGCCAGCAAAGACCTAGCGGGAGGGAGCTCCTACAATGAGCAGTTCTTC; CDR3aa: CASKDLAGGSSYNEQFF
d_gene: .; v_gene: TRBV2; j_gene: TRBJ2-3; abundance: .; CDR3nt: TGTGCCAGCGCTGGGGGAGGCGGCACAGATACGCAGTATTTT; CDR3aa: CASAGGGGTDTQYF
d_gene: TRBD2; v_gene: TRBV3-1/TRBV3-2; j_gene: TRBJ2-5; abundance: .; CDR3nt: TGTGCCAGCAGCCGAGAGACTAGCGGGGCCCAAGAGACCCAGTACTTC; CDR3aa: CASSRETSGAQETQYF
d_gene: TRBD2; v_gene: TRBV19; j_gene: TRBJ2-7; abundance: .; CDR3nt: TGTGCCAGTAAAACGGAGGTAGCGGGGTTCTACGAGCAGTACTTC; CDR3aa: CASKTEVAGFYEQYF
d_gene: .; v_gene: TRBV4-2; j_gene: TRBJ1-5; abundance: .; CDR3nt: TGTGCCAGCAACCCATTCCCAGGGAGCAATCAGCCCCAGCATTTT; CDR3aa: CASNPFPGSNQPQHF
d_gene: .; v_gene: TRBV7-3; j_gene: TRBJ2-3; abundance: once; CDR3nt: TGTGCCAGCAGCTTAATAGCAGATACGCAGTATTTT; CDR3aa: CASSLIADTQYF
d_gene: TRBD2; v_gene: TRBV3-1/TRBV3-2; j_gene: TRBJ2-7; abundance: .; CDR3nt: TGTGCCAGCAGCCAAGTTCAGCGGGAAGGGGAGCAGTACTTC; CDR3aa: CASSQVQREGEQYF
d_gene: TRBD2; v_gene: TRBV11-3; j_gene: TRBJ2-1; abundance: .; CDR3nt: TGTGCCAGCAGCTTACTAGCGGGTTCCTACAATGAGCAGTTCTTC; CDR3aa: CASSLLAGSYNEQFF
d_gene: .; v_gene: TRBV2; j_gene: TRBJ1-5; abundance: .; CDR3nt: TGTGCCAGCAGTGGGGGGCCCAATCAGCCCCAGCATTTT; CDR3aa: CASSGGPNQPQHF
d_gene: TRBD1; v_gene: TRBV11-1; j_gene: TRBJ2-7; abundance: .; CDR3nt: TGTGCCAGCAGCTTCGGGACAGCGTGGGAGCAGTACTTC; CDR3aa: CASSFGTAWEQYF
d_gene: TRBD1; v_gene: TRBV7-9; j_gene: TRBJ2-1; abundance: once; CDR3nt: TGTGCCAGCAGTCCGGGACAGGGGGTATACGAGCAGTTCTTC; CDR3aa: CASSPGQGVYEQFF
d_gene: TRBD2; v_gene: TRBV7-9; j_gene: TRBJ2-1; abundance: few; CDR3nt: TGTGCCAGCAGCTTAACTAGCGGGGGGGCCTACAATGAGCAGTTCTTC; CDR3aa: CASSLTSGGAYNEQFF
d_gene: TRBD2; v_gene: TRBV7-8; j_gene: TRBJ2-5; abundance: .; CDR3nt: TGTGCCAGCAGCCTCCAGGTGGGGGGGGAAACCCAGTACTTC; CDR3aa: CASSLQVGGETQYF
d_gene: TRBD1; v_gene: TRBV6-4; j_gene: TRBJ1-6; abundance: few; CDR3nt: TGTGCCAGCAGTTCGGGACAGGGGGGCTCACCCCTCCACTTT; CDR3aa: CASSSGQGGSPLHF
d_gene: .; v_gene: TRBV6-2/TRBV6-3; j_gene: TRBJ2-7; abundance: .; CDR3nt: TGTGCCAGCAGTTACTCGATACTAGTCGTAGACGAGCAGTACTTC; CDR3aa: CASSYSILVVDEQYF
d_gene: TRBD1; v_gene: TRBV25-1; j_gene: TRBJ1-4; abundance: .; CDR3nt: TGTGCCAGCAGTGAAACCGGGACAGGGGATGAAAAACTGTTTTTT; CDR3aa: CASSETGTGDEKLFF
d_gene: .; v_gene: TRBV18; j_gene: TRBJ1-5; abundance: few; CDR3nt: TGTGCCAGCTCACCACTCAGATCGGGGGGAAGCAATCAGCCCCAGCATTTT; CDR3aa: CASSPLRSGGSNQPQHF
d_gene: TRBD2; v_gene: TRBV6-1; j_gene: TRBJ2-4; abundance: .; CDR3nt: TGTGCCAGCAGTGAAGCCCCGACTAGCCGGGGGAACATTCAGTACTTC; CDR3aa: CASSEAPTSRGNIQYF
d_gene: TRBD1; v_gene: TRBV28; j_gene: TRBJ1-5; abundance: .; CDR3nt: TGTGCCAGCAGTACCACAGGGGGCAATCAGCCCCAGCATTTT; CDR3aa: CASSTTGGNQPQHF
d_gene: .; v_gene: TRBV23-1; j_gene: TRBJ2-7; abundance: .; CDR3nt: TGCGCCAGCAGTAACAGAACAGACCCCCTTCTCCAACCCGTATCCTACGAGCAGTACTTC; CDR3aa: CASSNRTDPLLQPVSYEQYF
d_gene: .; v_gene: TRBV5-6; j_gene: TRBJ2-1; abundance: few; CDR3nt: TGTGCCAGCAGCCGAAGATCCGGGTCCCTATACAATGAGCAGTTCTTC; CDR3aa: CASSRRSGSLYNEQFF
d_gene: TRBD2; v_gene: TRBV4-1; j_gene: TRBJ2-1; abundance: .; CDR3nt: TGCGCCAGCAGCCAAGGTGGCGGGAGCGCCTACAATGAGCAGTTCTTC; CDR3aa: CASSQGGGSAYNEQFF
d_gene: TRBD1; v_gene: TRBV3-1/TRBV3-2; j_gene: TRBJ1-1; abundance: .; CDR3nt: TGTGCCAGCAGCCGCGTACAGGGGGCAAACACTGAAGCTTTCTTT; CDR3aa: CASSRVQGANTEAFF
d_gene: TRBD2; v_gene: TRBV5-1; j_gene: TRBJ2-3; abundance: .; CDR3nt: TGCGCCAGCAGCTTGGCCGGCGGGAGCCAGGCAGATACGCAGTATTTT; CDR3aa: CASSLAGGSQADTQYF
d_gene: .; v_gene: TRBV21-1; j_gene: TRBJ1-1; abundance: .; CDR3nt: TGTGCCAGCAGCAAAGATGACAGAGCTCCCACTGAAGCTTTCTTT; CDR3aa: CASSKDDRAPTEAFF
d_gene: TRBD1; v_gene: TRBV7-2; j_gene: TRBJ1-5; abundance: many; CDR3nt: TGTGCCAGCAGCTACGGACAGGGGGGGTGGCCCCAGCATTTT; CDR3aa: CASSYGQGGWPQHF
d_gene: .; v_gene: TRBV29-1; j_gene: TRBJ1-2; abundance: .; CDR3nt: TGCAGGGGGAGGGGCTACACCTTC; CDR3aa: CRGRGYTF
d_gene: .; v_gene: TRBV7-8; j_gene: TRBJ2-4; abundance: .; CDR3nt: TGTGCCAGCAGCCCCAGGGGAGAACTAGCCAAAAACATTCAGTACTTC; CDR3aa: CASSPRGELAKNIQYF
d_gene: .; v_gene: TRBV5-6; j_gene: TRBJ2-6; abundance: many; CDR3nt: TGTGCCAGCAGCTTGCAGGGGCCTAGGGGGAGCGGGGCCAACGTCCTGACTTTC; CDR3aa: CASSLQGPRGSGANVLTF
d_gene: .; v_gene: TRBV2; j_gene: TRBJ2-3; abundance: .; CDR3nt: TGTGCCAGCAGTGACTGGCTTACAGATACGCAGTATTTT; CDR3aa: CASSDWLTDTQYF
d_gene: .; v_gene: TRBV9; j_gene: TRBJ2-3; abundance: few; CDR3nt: TGTGCCAGCAGCGTAGGCTTGACAGCTAGCACAGATACGCAGTATTTT; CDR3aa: CASSVGLTASTDTQYF
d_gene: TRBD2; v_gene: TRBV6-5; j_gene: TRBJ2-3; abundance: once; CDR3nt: TGTGCCAGCAGTTTGGAAGGCGGGGGGGCGAAAGATACGCAGTATTTT; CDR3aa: CASSLEGGGAKDTQYF
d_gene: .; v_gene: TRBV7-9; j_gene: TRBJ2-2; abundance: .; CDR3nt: TGTGCCAGCAGCCTGGAGTGGTCTGACGTAGTCGGGGAGCTGTTTTTT; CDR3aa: CASSLEWSDVVGELFF
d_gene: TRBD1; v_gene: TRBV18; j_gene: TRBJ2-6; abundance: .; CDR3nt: TGTGCCAGCTCACATATAACGGGACAGATCTCTGGGGCCAACGTCCTGACTTTC; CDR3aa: CASSHITGQISGANVLTF
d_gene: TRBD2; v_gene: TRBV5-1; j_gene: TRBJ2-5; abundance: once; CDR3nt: TGCGCCAGCAGCTTTAGCGGGAGAGGTGTTATAGAGACCCAGTACTTC; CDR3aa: CASSFSGRGVIETQYF
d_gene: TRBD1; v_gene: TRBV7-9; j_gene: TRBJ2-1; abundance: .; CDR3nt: TGTGCCAGCAGCAACCGGGACAGGGATAATAATGAGCAGTTCTTC; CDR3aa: CASSNRDRDNNEQFF
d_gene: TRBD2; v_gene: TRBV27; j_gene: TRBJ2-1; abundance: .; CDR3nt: TGTGCCAGCAGTCCAACTAGCGGGGGTTACTATGAGCAGTTCTTC; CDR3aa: CASSPTSGGYYEQFF
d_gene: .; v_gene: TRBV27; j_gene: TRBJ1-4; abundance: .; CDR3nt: TGTGCCAGCAGTTTTAGACAGGATGGTGGTGAAAAACTGTTTTTT; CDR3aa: CASSFRQDGGEKLFF
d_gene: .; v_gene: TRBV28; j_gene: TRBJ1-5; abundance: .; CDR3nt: TGTGCCAGCAGTTGGGCTGGGAATCAGCCCCAGCATTTT; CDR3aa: CASSWAGNQPQHF
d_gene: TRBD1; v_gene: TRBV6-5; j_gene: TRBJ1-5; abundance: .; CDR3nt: TGTGCCAGCAAATACGGGACAGGCAATCAGCCCCAGCATTTT; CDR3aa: CASKYGTGNQPQHF
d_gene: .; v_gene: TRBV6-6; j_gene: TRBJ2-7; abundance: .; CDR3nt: TGTGCCAGCAGCCCAGAATGGCCCTCTTACGAGCAGTACTTC; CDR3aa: CASSPEWPSYEQYF
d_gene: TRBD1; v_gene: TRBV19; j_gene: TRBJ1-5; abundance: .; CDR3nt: TGTGCCAGTAGGGGGACAGGGGCCCTCTATAGCAATCAGCCCCAGCATTTT; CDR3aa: CASRGTGALYSNQPQHF